This T cell receptor (beta chain) was identified in a study of blood T cell repertoires in COVID-19. Generated by immunoSEQ multiplex PCR, the TCRdb table keeps only in-frame clones and is missing some. The sample yields around 280,000 clones, around 90% seen once. V was clipped by 2 bases and J by 3 bases; unmatched bases: 3. CDR1 SGHTA and CDR2 FQGTGA come from the germline V gene. The CDR3 extends over 15 amino acids. This sequence originates from a woman aged 45-65 years who had recovered from COVID-19. The sample consisted of peripheral blood. The V gene is TRBV7-3, the J gene TRBJ2-3, with 9 bases aligning to TRBD1. Written as DNA, the CDR3 is TGTGCCAGCAGCTTAGCTGGACAGGGGACAGATACGCAGTATTTT. This codes for CASSLAGQGTDTQYF.